This T cell receptor (beta chain) came from a study of OX40 agonist ivuxolimab in advanced cancers. Study-level points and caveats: Low normalized clonal expansion also occurred in some nonresponding patients. CD8+ T cells were the subset that, on average, had more expanded clones than CD4+.

About this clone itself: Its antigen is undetermined.

The repertoire was sequenced with immunoSEQ multiplex PCR; TCRdb's copy has only in-frame clones and lacks some. The sample lists approximately 81,000 clones, 81% seen once, with around 4.2% in the top ten. The CDR3 has 17 residues. The chain links TRBV21-1 to TRBJ2-7; TRBD2, the D gene given by the table, was not confirmed from the DNA. TRBV21-1 is deemed a pseudogene. The clonotype originates from an adult with an advanced solid tumor such as melanoma, head and neck, liver or kidney cancer. Source: CD4+ or CD8+ T cells sorted from blood, taken in a trial of the OX40 agonist ivuxolimab. CDR3 nucleotide sequence: TGTGCCAGTTCCCCCGGCAGCGGGAGGGCCGGCCCGGCCGAGCAGTACTTC. Its translation is CASSPGSGRAGPAEQYF.